The clone carrying this TCR beta chain was observed many times. Its antigen is unidentified. Germline V CDR1 and CDR2: DFQATT, SNEGSKA (reference sequence). Trimming at V came to 5 bases and at J to 5 bases, leaving 9 bases not matched to a gene. CDR3 length: 14 amino acids. This entry comes from a study of spatial heterogeneity in lung cancer. Time point meaning: sample taken at primary tumor resection. TCRdb reanalysed the 5' RACE reads using MiXCR and keeps one entry per CDR3 protein. The sample has about 8,100 distinct CDR3 sequences; approximately 12% are singletons. The study's findings and limits: Tumors with more nonsynonymous mutations had more expanded intratumoral alpha and beta TCRs.

The specimen comprised lung tumor tissue, sampled at surgery. This TCR was recovered from a male donor with early-stage non-small cell lung cancer. This rearrangement joins TRBV20-1 to TRBJ1-1; 9 positions agree with TRBD1. The CDR3 sequence: CSAPRTGESTEAFF. CDR3 bases: TGCAGTGCTCCCCGGACAGGGGAGAGTACTGAAGCTTTCTTT.